This TCR beta chain was retrieved from a study of blood T cell repertoires in COVID-19 (TCRdb year 2020). In terms of the full investigation: Samples from collaborators originated in the United States, Italy and Spain and spanned both the acute and convalescent phases of COVID-19. The prospective study material was composed of cDNA or gDNA derived from T cells, B-cell-depleted T cells, or PBMCs. Samples came from the ongoing ImmuneRACE study (first 160 participants) plus 1,254 subjects from 6 global collaborators. A freely available public database, intended as a resource for researchers studying the immune response to SARS-CoV-2, is where the repertoires were released. The sample metadata nearly always contained a de-identified subject ID, COVID-19 status, age in years and sex. Deeply sampled blood TCRbeta repertoires from subjects exposed to, actively infected with, or recovered from COVID-19 were included in the dataset. Where available, HLA class I and class II types were obtained from metadata supplied by the sample provider rather than from assay-based typing. General findings and caveats noted by the study authors: The quantity of clinical and demographic metadata differed by source and by participant and was supplied without curation.

Another Seattle source contributed samples from volunteer blood donors who had recovered from COVID-19. Collaborating institutions collected whole blood in K2EDTA tubes following their own protocols. For TCRbeta analysis, collaborators shipped samples as frozen whole blood, isolated PBMCs, or DNA extracted from either of those sample types. For CDR1 and CDR2, the germline V gene lists MDHEN and SYDVKM. The CDR3 measures 15 amino acids from cysteine to phenylalanine. Kept here is only the CDR3 DNA, which spans 45 bases and is read in frame from base 1. V and J are truncated by 6 bases and 1 base respectively, leaving an intervening sequence of 15 bases. TCRbeta CDR3 regions were amplified from genomic DNA using the immunoSEQ Assay, a bias-controlled multiplex PCR. Per the original workflow: Nucleated cell counts per sample were estimated from amplification of reference gene primers within the assay. To quantify the absolute abundance of each unique TCRbeta CDR3 rearrangement, sequence reads were collapsed and filtered. For each sample, productive Simpson clonality was calculated as the square root of Simpson's diversity index over productive rearrangements. As stored in TCRdb, this immuneACCESS dataset retains in-frame rearrangements with V and J assigned. A fraction of the clones does not appear; measured against another copy, unresolved V genes explain less than half of the discrepancy, and the remainder lacks a known reason. The V and J calls and clone size are taken from that table; D and trimming were inferred from the DNA. The sample table shows 300,000 to 400,000 clones, and approximately 90% are seen once. The ten largest clones represent around 3.3% of the sample.

In regard to this clone: There is no known antigen for this receptor. It has no much larger one-base neighbor in the sample; base qualities were not kept.

Specimen: peripheral blood. The sequence links TRBV28 to TRBJ1-1; a confident D gene designation cannot be given. This sequence originates from a woman aged 18 to 35 who had recovered from COVID-19. The DNA sequence is given as TGTGCCAGCAGATCCCTTAATGGGAGGAACACTGAAGCTTTCTTT. Its product reads: CASRSLNGRNTEAFF.